One T cell receptor beta chain is described in this entry. Its specificity is unknown. The data were obtained in a study of PD-1 blockade in classical Hodgkin lymphoma. Study-level points and caveats: Reasons behind the repertoire differences stay unclear, perhaps disease activity or earlier therapy. CD8+ TCR diversity did not rise significantly by C4D1, unlike CD4+. The baseline diversity of complete responders showed similarity to that of newly diagnosed patients.

Produced via immunoSEQ multiplex PCR; TCRdb's table is partial and in-frame only. The sample has about 13,000 clones; roughly 90% are singletons. Brentuximab vedotin exposure varied, and every patient relapsed after autologous stem cell transplantation. Thawed PBMCs yielded CD4+ T cells through magnetic negative selection. Germline CDR1 is SGHTA and CDR2 is FQGNSA. The junction had 3 bases not matched to a gene; V was cut back by 3 bases and J by 5 bases. CDR3 length equals 15 residues. The genes are TRBV7-2 and TRBJ2-7, with 14 positions matching TRBD2. The sequence came from a human donor with classical Hodgkin lymphoma. Material: CD4+ T cells from blood, obtained at baseline. DNA of the CDR3: TGTGCCAGCAGCTTCCGGACTAGCGGGGGGAACGAGCAGTACTTC. This translates into CASSFRTSGGNEQYF.